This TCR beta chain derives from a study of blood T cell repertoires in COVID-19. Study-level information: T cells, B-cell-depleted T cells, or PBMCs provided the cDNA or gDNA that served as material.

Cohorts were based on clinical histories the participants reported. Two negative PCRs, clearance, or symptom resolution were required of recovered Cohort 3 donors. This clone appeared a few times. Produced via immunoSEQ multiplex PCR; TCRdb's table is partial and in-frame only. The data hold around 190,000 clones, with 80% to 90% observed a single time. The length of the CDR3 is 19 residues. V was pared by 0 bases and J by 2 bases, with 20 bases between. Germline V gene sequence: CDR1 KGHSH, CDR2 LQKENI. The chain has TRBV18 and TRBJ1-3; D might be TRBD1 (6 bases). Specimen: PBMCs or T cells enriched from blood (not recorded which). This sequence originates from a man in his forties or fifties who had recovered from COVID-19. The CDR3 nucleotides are TGTGCCAGCTCACCACCGAGGGGGTCAGGGGCTATCGCTGGAAACACCATATATTTT. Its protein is CASSPPRGSGAIAGNTIYF. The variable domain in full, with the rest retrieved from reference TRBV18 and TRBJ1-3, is NAGVMQNPRHLVRRRGQEARLRCSPMKGHSHVYWYRQLPEEGLKFMVYLQKENIIDESGMPKERFSAEFPKEGPSILRIQQVVRGDSAAYFCASSPPRGSGAIAGNTIYFGEGSWLTVV.